This TCR beta chain was sequenced during a study of PD-1 blockade in mismatch repair-deficient tumors. Broader study findings: Tumor-resident clones, often undetectable pretreatment in blood, expanded then contracted after pembrolizumab.

Libraries were prepared by immunoSEQ multiplex PCR; TCRdb keeps only in-frame clonotypes and omits some of them. The sample has some 97,000 clones; 65% to 85% are singletons. Mismatch repair deficiency was confirmed in all patients, by PCR or immunohistochemistry. The CDR3 spans 14 residues. Germline V lookup: CDR1 LNHDA, CDR2 SQIVND (reference sequence). Germline trimming cut 6 bases from V and 0 bases from J; bases unmatched to any gene: 1. This clone was detected only a few times. The antigen remains undetermined. The V gene is TRBV19, the J gene TRBJ2-7; TRBD2 matches at 11 bases. The sequenced sample was peripheral blood, obtained roughly eight months after starting pembrolizumab. This sequence was found in an adult with mismatch repair-deficient cancer. The DNA for the CDR3 is TGTGCCAGTAGCGGGACTAGCGGCTCCTACGAGCAGTACTTC. It codes for CASSGTSGSYEQYF.